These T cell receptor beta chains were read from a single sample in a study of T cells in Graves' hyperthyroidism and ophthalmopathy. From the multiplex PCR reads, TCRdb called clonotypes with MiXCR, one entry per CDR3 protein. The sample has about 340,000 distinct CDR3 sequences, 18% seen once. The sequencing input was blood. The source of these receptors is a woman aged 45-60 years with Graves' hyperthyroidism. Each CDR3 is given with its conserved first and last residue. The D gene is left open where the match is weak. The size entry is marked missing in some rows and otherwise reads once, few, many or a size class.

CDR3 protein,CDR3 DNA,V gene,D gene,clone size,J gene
CASNTGQNYGYTF,TGTGCCAGCAATACAGGGCAAAACTATGGCTACACCTTC,TRBV5-5,.,few,TRBJ1-2
CASSEGQYGYTF,TGTGCCAGCAGCGAAGGACAGTATGGCTACACCTTC,TRBV11-2,.,.,TRBJ1-2
CASSPGTSGKIGELFF,TGTGCCAGCAGTCCGGGGACTAGCGGGAAGATCGGGGAGCTGTTTTTT,TRBV27,TRBD2,many,TRBJ2-2
CSALRLSGVNTGELFF,TGCAGCGCTCTCCGCCTTAGCGGGGTTAACACCGGGGAGCTGTTTTTT,TRBV20-1,TRBD2,.,TRBJ2-2
CAIRGTGGETQYF,TGTGCCATCAGAGGAACAGGCGGGGAGACCCAGTACTTC,TRBV10-3,.,.,TRBJ2-5
CASSFTGANYGYTF,TGTGCCAGCAGCTTCACAGGGGCTAACTATGGCTACACCTTC,TRBV7-3,TRBD1,few,TRBJ1-2
CASSLLAGGRNTGELFF,TGCGCCAGCAGCTTACTAGCGGGAGGGAGAAACACCGGGGAGCTGTTTTTT,TRBV5-1,TRBD2,.,TRBJ2-2
CASSLEGGTSVQTQYF,TGTGCCAGCAGCCTAGAGGGCGGGACTAGCGTACAGACCCAGTACTTC,TRBV7-3,TRBD2,.,TRBJ2-5
CSARAGGEREKLFF,TGCAGTGCTAGAGCAGGGGGGGAGCGAGAAAAACTGTTTTTT,TRBV20-1,TRBD1,.,TRBJ1-4
CAIRAQNPYEQYF,TGTGCCATCCGGGCACAGAACCCCTACGAGCAGTACTTC,TRBV10-3,.,.,TRBJ2-7
CASSASGGKDTQYF,TGTGCCAGCAGCGCCAGCGGGGGAAAAGATACGCAGTATTTT,TRBV7-9,TRBD2,.,TRBJ2-3